This entry lists 28 T cell receptor beta chains sequenced from one sample in a study of blood T cells in healthy people across ages. A sample-barcoded 5' primer and a J-beta primer mix were used in a second PCR of roughly 6 to 11 cycles. From the 5' RACE reads, TCRdb called clonotypes with MiXCR, one entry per CDR3 protein. The data show 550,000 to 800,000 distinct CDR3 sequences, around a fifth seen once. Sequenced material: blood. The receptors come from a man between 65 and 79 years old in good health.

The J gene is TRBJ1-6, the V gene TRBV12-3 or TRBV12-4; a weak D match, TRBD1 (5 bases). Trimming took 0 bases from V and 7 from J, leaving 13 bases between them. The CDR3 spans 16 residues. The CDR3 region is CASSLANGARNSPLHF. For the CDR3, the DNA is TGTGCCAGCAGTTTAGCGAATGGGGCCAGGAATTCACCCCTCCACTTT.

This clonotype turned up a few times. The rearrangement uses TRBV9 and TRBJ1-2; D may be TRBD1 (6 bases). The CDR3 length is 13 residues. V lost 0 bases and J 4 bases, leaving 7 bases between the germline ends. Germline CDR1 reads SGDLS; CDR2 reads YYNGEE. The CDR3 DNA is TGTGCCAGCAGCGTAGCAGGGGCCTATGGCTACACCTTC. Its translation is CASSVAGAYGYTF.

The chain couples TRBV9 to TRBJ2-1, with 8 bases matching TRBD1. CDR1 and CDR2 (germline): SGDLS, YYNGEE. V was pared by 0 bases and J by 3 bases, with 2 bases of the junction left unmatched. The CDR3 runs 15 residues. The CDR3 sequence: CASSVEQGVYNEQFF. CDR3 nucleotide sequence: TGTGCCAGCAGCGTAGAACAGGGGGTCTACAATGAGCAGTTCTTC.

This clonotype has more than one count but fewer than ten. The chain has TRBV27 and TRBJ2-1, with D perhaps TRBD2 (6 bases). TRBJ2-7 matches the DNA end more closely, so the J call is doubtful. The CDR3 has 15 residues. The V gene's germline CDR1 is MNHEY and CDR2 SMNVEV (reference sequence). The CDR3 reads CASSSDPSAGYEQYF. The CDR3 coding sequence is TGTGCCAGCAGTTCGGACCCATCAGCGGGCTACGAGCAGTACTTC.

This chain connects TRBV28 to TRBJ2-1, with TRBD2 identical over 9 bases. CDR1 is MDHEN and CDR2 is SYDVKM in the germline V gene. The CDR3 has 18 amino acids. Trimming took 8 bases from V and 4 from J; bases not matched to a gene: 18. For the CDR3, the DNA is TGTGCCAGCCGCTTGACCCCTGTGCGGGAGGGCTGGTACAATGAGCAGTTCTTC. This sequence encodes CASRLTPVREGWYNEQFF.

This clonotype has only a few counts. This rearrangement joins TRBV28 to TRBJ1-1, with 8 nucleotides matching TRBD1. V was clipped by 4 bases and J by 5 bases; unmatched bases: 9. CDR3 length: 15 residues. The germline V gene has CDR1 MDHEN and CDR2 SYDVKM. In DNA form, the CDR3 reads TGTGCCAGCAGTTCGCCCCAGGGGGCGGTAACTGAAGCTTTCTTT. Its translation: CASSSPQGAVTEAFF.

This sequence joins TRBV29-1 and TRBJ1-3; TRBD1 matches at 8 bases. CDR1 and CDR2 from the germline V gene are SQVTM and ANQGSEA. This CDR3 is built from 14 residues. Trimming removed 8 bases from V and 0 bases from J; junction bases left unmatched: 6. The CDR3 loop is CSPRQGRSGNTIYF. For the CDR3, the DNA is TGCAGCCCAAGACAGGGGCGCTCTGGAAACACCATATATTTT.

The chain links TRBV9 to TRBJ2-7; 12 bases align to TRBD2. Germline trimming cut 0 bases from V and 4 bases from J; bases unmatched to any gene: 2. Germline assignment: CDR1 SGDLS and CDR2 YYNGEE. The CDR3 runs 15 residues. DNA for the CDR3: TGTGCCAGCAGCGTAGGGGGACTAGCGGGTTACGAGCAGTACTTC. Residues: CASSVGGLAGYEQYF.

This sequence joins TRBV2 and TRBJ2-7, with 10 bases lining up with TRBD2. Looked up from germline, CDR1 is SNHLY and CDR2 is FYNNEI. V gave up 2 bases and J gave up 12 bases; unmatched junction bases: 7. The CDR3 is made up of 13 amino acids. CDR3 nucleotides: TGTGCCAGCAGTGAATTGGCTAGCGGGGGTCGGTACTTC. Amino acids: CASSELASGGRYF.

This clonotype occurred a few times. CDR3 DNA sequence: TGTGCCACCAGTGCCGGCTATGGCTACACCTTC. Protein sequence: CATSAGYGYTF. The rearrangement joins TRBV24-1 to TRBJ1-2; D gene uncertain. V was shortened by 5 bases and J by 4 bases, with 4 bases between the two germline ends. Per the germline V gene, CDR1 is KGHDR and CDR2 is SFDVKD. The CDR3 consists of 11 residues.

This clonotype was detected only a few times. The chain uses TRBV20-1 and TRBJ2-1; D gene ambiguous. The V and J ends lost 5 bases and 0 bases respectively, with 8 bases between them. The germline V gene encodes CDR1 DFQATT and CDR2 SNEGSKA (reference sequence). The CDR3 has 13 residues. CDR3 amino acids: CSAGSPSYNEQFF. As DNA, the CDR3 is TGCAGTGCTGGTTCTCCCTCCTACAATGAGCAGTTCTTC.

The CDR3 bases are TGCGCCAGCAGCGCGATGGCTAGCGGGATCGGTCATGAGCAGTTCTTC. It yields the protein CASSAMASGIGHEQFF. The chain is built from TRBV5-1 and TRBJ2-1, with 9 bases matching TRBD2. The CDR3 is 16 amino acids. Germline assignment: CDR1 SGHRS and CDR2 YFSETQ. V shed 4 bases, J shed 8 bases, and the junction held 13 bases outside the gene matches.

V gene TRBV28 combines with J gene TRBJ1-4; tentative D call: TRBD1 (6 bases). This CDR3 contains 16 residues. The V and J ends lost 5 bases and 6 bases respectively, with 19 bases between them. Germline-derived CDR1 and CDR2 are MDHEN and SYDVKM. The CDR3 region is CASSPNPGAEDEKLFF. CDR3 sequence (DNA): TGTGCCAGCAGTCCCAACCCAGGGGCGGAAGATGAAAAACTGTTTTTT.

The chain is built from TRBV18 and TRBJ1-1, with D uncertain. The germline V gene encodes CDR1 KGHSH and CDR2 LQKENI. Trimming removed 6 bases at V and 6 bases at J, with 11 bases between. The CDR3 is 12 amino acids. The CDR3 spells CASSGDAPEAFF. CDR3 bases: TGTGCCAGCTCGGGAGACGCTCCTGAAGCTTTCTTT.

This clonotype has only one observation. The CDR3: CSARGDTTYEQYF. The CDR3 DNA reads as TGCAGTGCTAGGGGGGACACGACCTACGAGCAGTACTTC. The rearrangement joins TRBV20-1 to TRBJ2-7; D perhaps matches TRBD1 (6 bases). The CDR3 has 13 amino acids. V was clipped by 3 bases and J by 2 bases, with 11 bases between them. Germline V CDR1 and CDR2: DFQATT, SNEGSKA (reference sequence).

The V gene is TRBV7-9, the J gene TRBJ2-3; maybe TRBD1 (8 bases). V was cut by 5 bases and J by 9 bases, with 15 bases left in between. This CDR3 spans 13 amino acids. The germline gives CDR1 SEHNR, CDR2 FQNEAQ (reference sequence). The CDR3 DNA reads TGTGCCAGCAGCCGCGGACAGGGAGGGACGCAGTATTTT. This translates into CASSRGQGGTQYF.

The rearrangement links TRBV20-1 to TRBJ1-4; D not certain. From germline, CDR1 is DFQATT and CDR2 SNEGSKA (reference sequence). This CDR3 is 14 amino acids long. Trimming removed 7 bases from V and 4 bases from J, with 16 bases in between. The chain's CDR3 is CSGSPGRDNEKLFF. The CDR3 region has the DNA TGCAGTGGTAGTCCGGGAAGGGATAATGAAAAACTGTTTTTT.

This clonotype showed up just a few times. J is TRBJ2-1 and V is TRBV5-6, with D unclear. V was shortened by 3 bases and J by 3 bases, with 13 bases between the two germline ends. The CDR3 runs to 15 residues. Germline-derived CDR1 and CDR2 are SGHDT and YYEEEE. In nucleotides, the CDR3 is TGTGCCAGCAGCTCGTTAGGGCCTAACTACAATGAGCAGTTCTTC. As protein: CASSSLGPNYNEQFF.

This clonotype appeared many times. The V and J genes are TRBV12-3 or TRBV12-4 and TRBJ2-5; weak D call: TRBD1 (6 bases). This CDR3 spans 13 amino acids. V lost 6 bases and J lost 4, with 12 bases in between. CDR3 in DNA: TGTGCCAGCAGCCTCTTAGGGGGAGAGACCCAGTACTTC. Amino acids: CASSLLGGETQYF.

In this sample, this clonotype turned up many times. The rearrangement joins TRBV9 to TRBJ2-7; D may be TRBD2 (6 bases). V shed 4 bases and J shed 2 bases, with 13 bases lying between them. The CDR3 loop spans 14 amino acids. Per germline, CDR1 SGDLS and CDR2 YYNGEE. CDR3 nucleotides: TGTGCCAGCAGCCCGCGTGGGGGGACCTACGAGCAGTACTTC. Protein: CASSPRGGTYEQYF.

This clonotype appeared a few times. The chain uses TRBV5-5 and TRBJ1-5, with D unclear. With 5 bases removed from V and 0 bases from J, the gap between germline ends came to 9 bases. Germline CDR1 reads SGHKS; CDR2 reads YYEKEE (reference sequence). The CDR3 totals 14 residues. The CDR3 nucleotides are TGTGCCAGCAGTTTTACGAGTAGCAATCAGCCCCAGCATTTT. This gives the protein CASSFTSSNQPQHF.

This clonotype showed up just a few times. The chain uses TRBV5-1 and TRBJ2-5; 7 bases fit TRBD1. Germline V gives CDR1 SGHRS, CDR2 YFSETQ. Trimming cost V 4 bases and J 0 bases; bases outside gene matches: 3. This CDR3 is built from 14 residues. The CDR3 DNA is TGCGCCAGCAGCCACACAGGGGACCAAGAGACCCAGTACTTC. It encodes CASSHTGDQETQYF.

The genes are TRBV12-3 or TRBV12-4 and TRBJ2-7, with D possibly being TRBD1 (5 bases). The CDR3 contains 15 residues. V gave up 1 base and J gave up 4 bases, with 14 bases separating them. CDR3 in amino acids: CASSLDRRVSYEQYF. In nucleotides, the CDR3 is TGTGCCAGCAGTTTAGACCGCAGGGTCAGTTACGAGCAGTACTTC.

This clonotype was recorded at least ten times. The chain's CDR3 is CSVYYTGIGETQYF. CDR3 in DNA: TGCAGCGTCTACTACACCGGGATAGGGGAGACCCAGTACTTC. This chain connects TRBV29-1 to TRBJ2-5; possibly TRBD2 for D (5 bases). From germline, CDR1 is SQVTM and CDR2 ANQGSEA. V was shortened by 6 bases and J by 5 bases, with 19 bases between the two germline ends. The CDR3 is made up of 14 amino acids.

The gene calls are TRBV29-1 and TRBJ2-1; 11 bases are a match to TRBD1. There are 13 residues in the CDR3. From germline, CDR1 is SQVTM and CDR2 ANQGSEA. V lost 4 bases, J lost 7 bases, and 3 bases stayed unmatched. The DNA of the CDR3 is TGCAGCGTTGTTGGACAGGGGGCAAATGAGCAGTTCTTC. It encodes CSVVGQGANEQFF.

V gene TRBV6-2 or TRBV6-3 combines with J gene TRBJ2-3, with 11 positions matching TRBD2. Trimming at V came to 7 bases and at J to 5 bases, leaving 8 bases not matched to a gene. This CDR3 is built from 15 residues. Per germline, CDR1 MNHEY and CDR2 SVGEGT. CDR3 in DNA: TGTGCCAGCACCCTACTAGCGGGAGTGGTAGATACGCAGTATTTT. This encodes CASTLLAGVVDTQYF.

This clonotype was detected a few times. V and J are TRBV20-1 and TRBJ2-3; 14 bases are shared with TRBD2. There are 14 residues in the CDR3. Germline V CDR1 and CDR2: DFQATT, SNEGSKA (reference sequence). Trimming took 6 bases from V and 8 from J; bases not matched to a gene: 7. The CDR3 DNA follows: TGCAGTGCGGGGACTAGCGGGAGCGACTTTACGCAGTATTTT. Amino acids: CSAGTSGSDFTQYF.

The rearrangement joins TRBV13 to TRBJ1-4; maybe TRBD1 (5 bases). Germline V gives CDR1 PRHDT, CDR2 FYEKMQ (reference sequence). V lost 5 bases, J lost 8 bases, and 18 bases lay in between. The CDR3 runs to 15 residues. The DNA for the CDR3 is TGTGCCAGCAGCCAGAGACAGTGGAATAAGGAAAAACTGTTTTTT. This gives the protein CASSQRQWNKEKLFF.